Shown below are 6 T cell receptor beta chains from a single sample sequenced in a study of T-cell reconstitution after alpha-beta-depleted transplantation in children (dated by TCRdb to 2016 to 2018). The label giving this sample's treatment or condition can be read as: allogeneic hematopoietic cell transplantation with graft depleted of TCRalphabeta T cells and CD19 B cells. Libraries were made using PCR. Sequencer: Illumina HiSeq 2500. TCR library preparation used molecular barcoding, with unique molecular identifiers applied to normalize quantification of the TCRbeta repertoire. TCRdb reanalyzed the raw reads on its own, using fastp at Q25 for trimming and MiXCR for clone calling, and kept in-frame beta chains. All rows with the same CDR3 protein become a single entry with the most common DNA and genes. This sample is represented by about 980,000 distinct CDR3 sequences; 25% to 30% of them were singletons. Clones ranked in the top ten supply about 28% of the sample.

This material consisted of PBMCs, mostly from graft donor cells, taken 360 days after TCRalphabeta/CD19-depleted stem cell transplant. These receptors all come from a boy in the first two years of life who had a stem cell transplant for SCID, so the T cells may come from the graft donor.

This clonotype was seen a handful of times. The chain is built from TRBV5-6 and TRBJ1-5; possible D gene TRBD1, 5 bases. Germline-derived CDR1 and CDR2 are SGHDT and YYEEEE. The V end lost 1 base, the J end lost 2 bases, and 19 bases lay between the germline ends. CDR3 length equals 18 residues. CDR3 loop: CASSLYGTTILGNQPQHF. The DNA of the CDR3 is TGTGCCAGCAGCTTGTACGGGACCACGATTCTTGGCAATCAGCCCCAGCATTTT.

This clonotype was observed a handful of times. The V call is TRBV24-1, the J call TRBJ1-2, with a possible D match to TRBD1 (5 bases). Germline V gene data show CDR1 as KGHDR and CDR2 as SFDVKD. V shed 3 bases and J shed 7 bases, with 20 bases lying between them. CDR3 length: 16 residues. CDR3 DNA sequence: TGTGCCACCAGTGATGGGCCCTGGGGGTCTAAGTCTGGCTACACCTTC. Translating gives CATSDGPWGSKSGYTF.

V gene TRBV6-6 combines with J gene TRBJ2-3, with D unclear. CDR3 size: 13 residues. Germline V gene data show CDR1 as MNHNY and CDR2 as SVGAGI (reference sequence). The V end lost 4 bases, the J end lost 2 bases, and 7 bases lay between the germline ends. Here the CDR3 reads CASSSRNTDTQYF. The CDR3 nucleotides read TGTGCCAGCAGTTCTAGGAACACAGATACGCAGTATTTT.

This clonotype was counted between two and nine times. This rearrangement joins TRBV27 to TRBJ2-3, with 13 bases aligning to TRBD2. Germline-derived CDR1 and CDR2 are MNHEY and SMNVEV (reference sequence). V dropped 2 bases and J dropped 6; count of bases not matched to a gene: 11. This CDR3 spans 18 amino acids. This chain's CDR3 is CASSLRRGGLAGFDTQYF. The CDR3 DNA is TGTGCCAGCAGTTTAAGGAGGGGGGGACTAGCGGGGTTTGATACGCAGTATTTT.

The chain has TRBV28 and TRBJ2-7; TRBD2 aligns across 7 bases. Germline CDR1 reads MDHEN; CDR2 reads SYDVKM. CDR3 length: 14 amino acids. With 6 bases clipped from V and 2 bases from J, the junction kept 7 bases outside the gene matches. The CDR3 protein is CASRPGLVAYEQYF. CDR3 DNA sequence: TGTGCCAGCAGACCTGGACTAGTGGCCTACGAGCAGTACTTC.

This clonotype was seen many times. The genes are TRBV20-1 and TRBJ2-5, with TRBD1 matching over 11 bases. Germline CDR1 reads DFQATT; CDR2 reads SNEGSKA (reference sequence). The CDR3 has 14 residues. Trimming took 6 bases from V and 4 from J; bases not matched to a gene: 7. Here the CDR3 DNA reads TGCAGTGCCCTGGGACAGGGGGATATAGAGACCCAGTACTTC. This translates into CSALGQGDIETQYF.